The entry that follows covers one T cell receptor (beta chain) sequence. Its antigen is unidentified. Trimming removed 3 bases at V and 4 bases at J, with 10 bases between. This CDR3 has 15 amino acids. The germline V gene has CDR1 MNHEY and CDR2 SMNVEV (reference sequence). This sample is part of a study of T cell responses to AZD1222 COVID-19 vaccine. Findings and caveats of the study: Dominant CD4 TCR responses targeted spike regions 160-218 and 743-854.

This table comes from immunoSEQ multiplex PCR, and its TCRdb copy is limited to in-frame clones, with some not included. The sample holds some 140,000 clones; 80% to 90% are singletons and the top ten take about 5.5%. This material consisted of peripheral blood, taken on day 0 of MenACWY control vaccination. This TCR derives from an adult in good health. This chain links TRBV27 with TRBJ1-6; D gene uncertain. This CDR3 is CASSFAAGYNSPLHF. In nucleotides, the CDR3 is TGTGCCAGCAGTTTTGCAGCGGGTTATAATTCACCCCTCCACTTT.